The table lists the clone carrying this T cell receptor beta chain with many counts. The antigen remains unidentified. This entry comes from a study of T cells in Graves' hyperthyroidism and ophthalmopathy. Across the whole study: Peripheral blood collection took place at initial diagnosis, before any treatment. Study observations and caveats: Blood also showed most of the thyroid clonotypes that were expanded above 0.001.

TCR beta CDR3 sequences were amplified from RNA transcripts. A first-round RT-PCR of the TCR CDR3 used the HTBI primer set. TCRdb independently ran MiXCR on the multiplex PCR reads; one entry per CDR3 protein. The data show about 370,000 distinct CDR3 sequences, roughly 15% seen once. The sequencing sample was made of blood. This sequence was found in a woman between 55 and 75 years old with Graves' ophthalmopathy.

CDR3 sequence (DNA): TGCAGCGTTGTCACCAGGGTCGGGCAGCCCCAGCATTTT. Its translation is CSVVTRVGQPQHF. The rearrangement joins TRBV29-1 to TRBJ1-5, with D tentatively TRBD1 (5 bases). The V end was cut by 4 bases, the J end by 7 bases, with 14 bases between. CDR1 SQVTM and CDR2 ANQGSEA come from the germline V gene. The CDR3 sequence is 13 residues long.